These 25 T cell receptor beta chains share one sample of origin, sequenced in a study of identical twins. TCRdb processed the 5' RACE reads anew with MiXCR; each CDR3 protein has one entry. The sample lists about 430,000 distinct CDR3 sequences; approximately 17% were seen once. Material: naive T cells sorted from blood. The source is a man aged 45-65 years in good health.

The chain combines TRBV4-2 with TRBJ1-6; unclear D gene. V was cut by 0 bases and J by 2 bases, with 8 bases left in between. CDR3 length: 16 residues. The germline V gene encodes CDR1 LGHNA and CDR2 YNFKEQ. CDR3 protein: CASSQDETAYNSPLHF. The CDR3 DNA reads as TGTGCCAGCAGCCAAGATGAAACGGCCTATAATTCACCCCTCCACTTT.

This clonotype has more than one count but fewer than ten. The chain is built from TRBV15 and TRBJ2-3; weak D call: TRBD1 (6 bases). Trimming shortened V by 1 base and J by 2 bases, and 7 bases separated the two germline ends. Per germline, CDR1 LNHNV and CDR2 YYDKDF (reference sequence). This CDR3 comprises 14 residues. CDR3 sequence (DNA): TGTGCCACCAGCAGAGGACAGGACACAGATACGCAGTATTTT. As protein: CATSRGQDTDTQYF.

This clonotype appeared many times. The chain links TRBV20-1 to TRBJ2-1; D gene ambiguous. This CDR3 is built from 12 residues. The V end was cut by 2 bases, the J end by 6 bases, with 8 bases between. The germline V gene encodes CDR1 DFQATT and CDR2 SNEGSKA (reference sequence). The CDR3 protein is CSARSLGNEQFF. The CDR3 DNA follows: TGCAGTGCTAGATCCCTAGGCAATGAGCAGTTCTTC.

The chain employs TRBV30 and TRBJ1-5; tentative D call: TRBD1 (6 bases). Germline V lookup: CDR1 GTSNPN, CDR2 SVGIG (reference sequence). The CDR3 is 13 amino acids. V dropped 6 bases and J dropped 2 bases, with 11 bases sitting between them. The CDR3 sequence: CACQQGGNQPQHF. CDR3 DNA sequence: TGTGCCTGCCAACAGGGCGGCAATCAGCCCCAGCATTTT. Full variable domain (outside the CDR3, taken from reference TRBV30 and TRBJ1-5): SQTIHQWPATLVQPVGSPLSLECTVEGTSNPNLYWYRQAAGRGLQLLFYSVGIGQISSEVPQNLSASRPQDRQFILSSKKLLLSDSGFYLCACQQGGNQPQHFGDGTRLSIL.

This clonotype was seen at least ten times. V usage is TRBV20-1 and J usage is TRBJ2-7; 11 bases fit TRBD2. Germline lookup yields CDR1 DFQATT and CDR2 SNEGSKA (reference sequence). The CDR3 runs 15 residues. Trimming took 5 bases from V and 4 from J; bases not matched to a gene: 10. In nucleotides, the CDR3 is TGCAGTGCTTGGCCTCTAGCGGGAGGCGGTTACGAGCAGTACTTC. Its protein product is CSAWPLAGGGYEQYF.

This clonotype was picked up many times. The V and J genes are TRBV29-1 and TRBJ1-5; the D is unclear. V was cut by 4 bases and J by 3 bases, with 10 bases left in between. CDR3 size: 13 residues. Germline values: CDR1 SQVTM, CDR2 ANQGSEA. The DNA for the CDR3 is TGCAGCGTTGTGGACGGCCTCAATCAGCCCCAGCATTTT. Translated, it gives CSVVDGLNQPQHF.

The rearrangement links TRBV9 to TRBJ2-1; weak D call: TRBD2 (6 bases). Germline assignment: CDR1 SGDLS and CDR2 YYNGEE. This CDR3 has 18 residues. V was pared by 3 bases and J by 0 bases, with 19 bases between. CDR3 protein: CASSGLGGRLSSYNEQFF. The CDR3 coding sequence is TGTGCCAGCAGCGGCTTGGGTGGGAGGCTAAGCTCCTACAATGAGCAGTTCTTC.

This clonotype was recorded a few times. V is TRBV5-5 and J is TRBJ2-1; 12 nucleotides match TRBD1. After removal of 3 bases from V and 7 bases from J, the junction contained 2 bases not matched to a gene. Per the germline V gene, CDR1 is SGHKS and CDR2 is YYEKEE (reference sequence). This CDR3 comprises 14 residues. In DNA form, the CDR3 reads TGTGCCAGCAGCTGGGGACAGGGGGCGAATGAGCAGTTCTTC. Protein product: CASSWGQGANEQFF.

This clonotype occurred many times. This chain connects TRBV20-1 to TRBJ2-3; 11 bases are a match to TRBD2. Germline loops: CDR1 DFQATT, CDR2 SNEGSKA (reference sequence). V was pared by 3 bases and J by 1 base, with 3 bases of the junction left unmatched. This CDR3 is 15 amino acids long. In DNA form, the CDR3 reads TGCAGTGCTAGTGAACTAGCGGGAGGCACAGATACGCAGTATTTT. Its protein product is CSASELAGGTDTQYF.

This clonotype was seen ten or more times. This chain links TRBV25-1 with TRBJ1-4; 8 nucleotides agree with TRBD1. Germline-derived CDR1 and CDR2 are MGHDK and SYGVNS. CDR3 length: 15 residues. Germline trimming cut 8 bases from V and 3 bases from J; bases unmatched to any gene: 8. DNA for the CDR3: TGTGCCAGCCGGGACCAGGGGGCTGCTAATGAAAAACTGTTTTTT. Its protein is CASRDQGAANEKLFF.

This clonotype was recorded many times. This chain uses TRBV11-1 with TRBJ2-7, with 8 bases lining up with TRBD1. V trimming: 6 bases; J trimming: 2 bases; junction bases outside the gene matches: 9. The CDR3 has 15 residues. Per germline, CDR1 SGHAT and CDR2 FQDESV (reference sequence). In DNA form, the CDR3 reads TGTGCCAGCAGATTTACAGGACAGGGTCCCTACGAGCAGTACTTC. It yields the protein CASRFTGQGPYEQYF.

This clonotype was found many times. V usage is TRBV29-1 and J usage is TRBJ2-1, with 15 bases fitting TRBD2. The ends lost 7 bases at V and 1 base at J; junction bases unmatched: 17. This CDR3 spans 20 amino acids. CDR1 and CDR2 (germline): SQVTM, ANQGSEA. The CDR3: CSAPTRTWTSGRVSYNEQFF. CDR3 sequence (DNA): TGCAGCGCTCCAACCCGAACTTGGACTAGCGGGAGGGTATCCTACAATGAGCAGTTCTTC.

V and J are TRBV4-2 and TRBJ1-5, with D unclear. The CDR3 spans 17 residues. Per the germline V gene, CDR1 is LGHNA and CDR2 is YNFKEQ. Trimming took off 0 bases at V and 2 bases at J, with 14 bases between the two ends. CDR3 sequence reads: CASSQDEGGQGNQPQHF. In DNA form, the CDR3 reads TGTGCCAGCAGCCAAGATGAGGGCGGGCAAGGCAATCAGCCCCAGCATTTT.

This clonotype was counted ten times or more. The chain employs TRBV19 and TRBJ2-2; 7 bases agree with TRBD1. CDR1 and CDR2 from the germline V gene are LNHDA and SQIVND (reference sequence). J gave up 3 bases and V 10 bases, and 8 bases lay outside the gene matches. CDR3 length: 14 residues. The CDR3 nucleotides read TGTGCCACCTTGGGACAGAGGGACACCGGGGAGCTGTTTTTT. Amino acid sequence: CATLGQRDTGELFF.

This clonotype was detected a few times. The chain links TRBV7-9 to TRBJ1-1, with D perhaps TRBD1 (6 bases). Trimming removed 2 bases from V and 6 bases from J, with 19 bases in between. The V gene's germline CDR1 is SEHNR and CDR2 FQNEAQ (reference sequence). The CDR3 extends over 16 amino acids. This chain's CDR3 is CASSLLSWGTSAEAFF. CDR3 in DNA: TGTGCCAGCAGCTTATTAAGTTGGGGGACATCCGCTGAAGCTTTCTTT.

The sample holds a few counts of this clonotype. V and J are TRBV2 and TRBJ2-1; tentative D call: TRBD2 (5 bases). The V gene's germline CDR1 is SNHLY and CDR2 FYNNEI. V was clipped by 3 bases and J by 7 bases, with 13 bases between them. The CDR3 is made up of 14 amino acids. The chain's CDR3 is CASSDPYLANEQFF. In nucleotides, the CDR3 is TGTGCCAGCAGTGACCCGTATCTAGCAAATGAGCAGTTCTTC.

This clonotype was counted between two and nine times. The CDR3 spells CASSSRTGVGNTGELFF. The CDR3 DNA sequence: TGTGCCAGCAGCTCAAGGACAGGGGTCGGGAACACCGGGGAGCTGTTTTTT. The V gene is TRBV7-2, the J gene TRBJ2-2; TRBD1 aligns across 9 bases. The V segment lost 4 bases and the J segment 1 base; nucleotides outside the gene matches: 7. Germline CDR1 SGHTA, CDR2 FQGNSA. The CDR3 consists of 17 residues. The variable domain in full, completed from reference TRBV7-2 and TRBJ2-2, reads GAGVSQSPSNKVTEKGKDVELRCDPISGHTALYWYRQSLGQGLEFLIYFQGNSAPDKSGLPSDRFSAERTGGSVSTLTIQRTQQEDSAVYLCASSSRTGVGNTGELFFGEGSRLTVL.

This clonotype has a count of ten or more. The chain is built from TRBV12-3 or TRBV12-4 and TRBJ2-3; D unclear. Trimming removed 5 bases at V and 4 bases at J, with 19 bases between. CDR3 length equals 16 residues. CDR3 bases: TGTGCCAGCAGTCCGTCACTAACTGTTAACGCAGATACGCAGTATTTT. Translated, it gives CASSPSLTVNADTQYF.

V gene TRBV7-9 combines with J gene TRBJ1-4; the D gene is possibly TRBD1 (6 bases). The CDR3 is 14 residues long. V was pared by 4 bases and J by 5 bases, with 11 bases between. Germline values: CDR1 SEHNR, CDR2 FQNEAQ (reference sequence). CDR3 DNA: TGTGCCAGCAGCTCCTACAGGGCAAATGAAAAACTGTTTTTT. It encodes CASSSYRANEKLFF.

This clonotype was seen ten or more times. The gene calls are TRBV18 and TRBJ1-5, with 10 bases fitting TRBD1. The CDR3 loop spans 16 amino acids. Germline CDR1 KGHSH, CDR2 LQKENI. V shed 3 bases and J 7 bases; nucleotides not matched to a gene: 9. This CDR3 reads CASSPPDRGRGQPQHF. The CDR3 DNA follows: TGTGCCAGCTCACCCCCCGACAGGGGGCGAGGGCAGCCCCAGCATTTT.

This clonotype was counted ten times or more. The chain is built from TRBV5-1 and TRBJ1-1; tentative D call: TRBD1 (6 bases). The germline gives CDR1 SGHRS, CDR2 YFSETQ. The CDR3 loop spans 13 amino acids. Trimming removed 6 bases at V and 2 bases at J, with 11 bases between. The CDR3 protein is CASTRGFNTEAFF. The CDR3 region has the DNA TGCGCCAGCACCAGGGGATTTAACACTGAAGCTTTCTTT. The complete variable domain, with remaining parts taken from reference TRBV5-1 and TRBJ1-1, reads KAGVTQTPRYLIKTRGQQVTLSCSPISGHRSVSWYQQTPGQGLQFLFEYFSETQRNKGNFPGRFSGRQFSNSRSEMNVSTLELGDSALYLCASTRGFNTEAFFGQGTRLTVV.

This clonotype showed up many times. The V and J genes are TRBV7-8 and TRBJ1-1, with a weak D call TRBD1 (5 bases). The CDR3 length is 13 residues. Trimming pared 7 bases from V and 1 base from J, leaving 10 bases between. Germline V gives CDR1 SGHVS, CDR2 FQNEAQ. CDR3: CASNPGENTEAFF. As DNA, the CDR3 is TGTGCCAGCAACCCGGGGGAGAACACTGAAGCTTTCTTT.

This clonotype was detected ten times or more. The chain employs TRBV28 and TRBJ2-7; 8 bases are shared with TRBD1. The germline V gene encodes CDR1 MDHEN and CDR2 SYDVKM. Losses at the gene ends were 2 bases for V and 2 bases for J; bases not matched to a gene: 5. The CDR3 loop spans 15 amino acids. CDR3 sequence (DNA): TGTGCCAGCAGTTTAACAGGGGGGAAAACCTACGAGCAGTACTTC. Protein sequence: CASSLTGGKTYEQYF.

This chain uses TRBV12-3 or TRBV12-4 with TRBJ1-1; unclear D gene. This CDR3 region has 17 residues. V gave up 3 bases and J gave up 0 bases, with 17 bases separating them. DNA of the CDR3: TGTGCCAGCAGTTTTGGTCCCGGGGTAATCATGAACACTGAAGCTTTCTTT. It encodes CASSFGPGVIMNTEAFF.

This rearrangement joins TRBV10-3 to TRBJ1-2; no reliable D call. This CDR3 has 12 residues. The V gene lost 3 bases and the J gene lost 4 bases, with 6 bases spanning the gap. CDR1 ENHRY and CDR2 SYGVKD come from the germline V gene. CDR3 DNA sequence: TGTGCCATCAGTGATACAGCCTATGGCTACACCTTC. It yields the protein CAISDTAYGYTF.